Below, 10 T cell receptor beta chains from the same sample are listed, as sequenced in a study of CD8 T cells in Susac syndrome. A quantity of 0.5 to 1 ug RNA underwent reverse transcription using random hexamers. TCRdb itself ran the immunoSEQ multiplex PCR reads through MiXCR, one entry per CDR3 protein. This sample carries approximately 100,000 distinct CDR3 sequences, about 90% of them seen once, and the ten largest clones take about 0.14%. The sample consisted of CD4+ T cells from PBMCs. The receptors were gathered from a human donor in good health.

V gene TRBV20-1 combines with J gene TRBJ1-4; D may be TRBD1 (5 bases). This CDR3 is 16 amino acids long. CDR1 is DFQATT, CDR2 SNEGSKA, per germline (reference sequence). V lost 1 base, J lost 8 bases, and 20 bases lay in between. CDR3 nucleotides: TGCAGTGCTAGAGTAAGGGTTCGGGGGTGGGACGAAAAACTGTTTTTT. It translates to CSARVRVRGWDEKLFF.

This rearrangement joins TRBV7-9 to TRBJ1-2; TRBD1 might be the D (5 bases). CDR3 length equals 14 residues. Looked up from germline, CDR1 is SEHNR and CDR2 is FQNEAQ (reference sequence). The V end was cut by 7 bases, the J end by 7 bases, with 19 bases between. The CDR3, as DNA: TGTGCCAGCATCCTGGGCCAGGGACTGGGTGGCTACACCTTC. It is translated as CASILGQGLGGYTF. The full variable domain, its missing parts supplied by reference TRBV7-9 and TRBJ1-2, is DTGVSQNPRHKITKRGQNVTFRCDPISEHNRLYWYRQTLGQGPEFLTYFQNEAQLEKSRLLSDRFSAERPKGSFSTLEIQRTEQGDSAMYLCASILGQGLGGYTFGSGTRLTVV.

V gene TRBV7-9 combines with J gene TRBJ2-3; TRBD1 might be the D (6 bases). The CDR3 is 19 residues long. Trimming took 1 base from V and 0 from J, leaving 20 bases between them. CDR1 and CDR2 (germline): SEHNR, FQNEAQ (reference sequence). CDR3 nucleotide sequence: TGTGCCAGCAGCTTAGGTTGGGACAACCAGCTATTAAGCACAGATACGCAGTATTTT. Its translation: CASSLGWDNQLLSTDTQYF.

The chain links TRBV12-3 or TRBV12-4 to TRBJ1-5; D ambiguous. Trimming cost V 6 bases and J 9 bases, with 15 bases left between them. This CDR3 has 13 amino acids. The CDR3, as DNA: TGTGCCAGCAGCGAGTCCTTCGTTGGGCCCCAGCATTTT. Translated: CASSESFVGPQHF.

J is TRBJ2-1 and V is TRBV21-1; the table names TRBD1, a call not compared with the DNA. TRBV21-1 is noted as a pseudogene. The CDR3 covers 15 residues. CDR3 region: CASSKRTGGYDEQFF. In DNA form, the CDR3 reads TGTGCCAGCAGCAAAAGGACAGGAGGTTACGATGAGCAGTTCTTC.

CDR3 residues: CAWSGAGAGTDTQYF. The CDR3 DNA reads TGTGCCTGGAGTGGTGCGGGAGCTGGGACAGATACGCAGTATTTT. The chain recombines TRBV30 with TRBJ2-3, with TRBD2 identical over 7 bases. This CDR3 contains 15 residues. Trimming cost V 1 base and J 3 bases; bases outside gene matches: 7. From germline, CDR1 is GTSNPN and CDR2 SVGIG (reference sequence).

The V gene is TRBV6-1, the J gene TRBJ1-1, with TRBD1 matching 10 bases. In germline, CDR1 is MNHNS, CDR2 SASEGT. The V segment lost 5 bases and the J segment 4 bases; nucleotides outside the gene matches: 4. The length of the CDR3 is 14 residues. The CDR3 bases are TGTGCCAGCAGTAGGACAGGGGGTCGCACTGAAGCTTTCTTT. Translating gives CASSRTGGRTEAFF.

V and J are TRBV29-1 and TRBJ2-1; TRBD2 might be the D (6 bases). Germline-derived CDR1 and CDR2 are SQVTM and ANQGSEA. CDR3 length: 13 amino acids. V was cut by 5 bases and J by 9 bases, with 17 bases left in between. CDR3 bases: TGCAGCGTTTCTCAACTAGCACACGCTGAGCAGTTCTTC. It codes for CSVSQLAHAEQFF.

The genes are TRBV7-2 and TRBJ1-2; D is ambiguous. The CDR3 is 15 amino acids. The ends were cut back, 4 bases at V and 4 bases at J, with 16 bases in the middle. Germline V lookup: CDR1 SGHTA, CDR2 FQGNSA. The CDR3: CASSYTPDWAYGYTF. The CDR3 DNA follows: TGTGCCAGCAGCTACACCCCGGACTGGGCCTATGGCTACACCTTC. Full variable domain (remainder filled in from reference TRBV7-2 and TRBJ1-2): GAGVSQSPSNKVTEKGKDVELRCDPISGHTALYWYRQSLGQGLEFLIYFQGNSAPDKSGLPSDRFSAERTGGSVSTLTIQRTQQEDSAVYLCASSYTPDWAYGYTFGSGTRLTVV.

The chain carries TRBV10-3 and TRBJ2-7; a possible D gene is TRBD1 (6 bases). This CDR3 has 12 residues. Germline V gives CDR1 ENHRY, CDR2 SYGVKD. V lost 11 bases and J 5 bases, leaving 16 bases between the germline ends. The CDR3 loop reads CAAQQGPDEQYF. The CDR3 coding sequence is TGTGCCGCTCAACAGGGCCCTGACGAGCAGTACTTC.